This T cell receptor beta chain was identified in a study of shared clonotypes between healthy human individuals. The study's findings and limits: A limitation of the genetic and exposure-history diversity represented arose from few donors. Naive CD4 clonotypes were shared across several donors at roughly 4.6%. Even with large depth, rarefaction showed that sorted-subset sequencing was incomplete.

Per the authors' pipeline: Junction-only sequences without quality scores were provided by ImmunoSEQ, so filtering was different. TCRdb's copy holds only in-frame clones and misses some; the assay was immunoSEQ multiplex PCR. Clone size and V and J calls were adopted from that table, with D and trimming inferred from the DNA. The profile shows 780,000 or so clones, approximately 77% of them singletons. With regard to this clone: Its antigen is unknown.

The junction had 11 bases not matched to a gene; V was cut back by 5 bases and J by 8 bases. The CDR3 extends over 14 amino acids. From germline, CDR1 is MDHEN and CDR2 SYDVKM. The sequencing input was memory CD4+ T cells sorted from blood. Subset indicated: CD45RA-negative fraction. The receptor was derived from a woman aged 25 to 39 in good health. The rearrangement links TRBV28 to TRBJ1-2; 7 bases line up with TRBD1. The CDR3 loop is CASSVDRDIYGYTF. For the CDR3, the DNA is TGTGCCAGCAGTGTCGACAGGGACATTTACGGCTACACCTTC.